These 27 T cell receptor beta chains were all obtained from the same sample, sequenced in a study of CXCR3-negative and CXCR3-positive naive CD8 T cells (dated by TCRdb to about 2019). The paper as a whole reports these results and caveats: TRB CDR3s from CXCR3-positive naive cells showed higher hydrophobicity (lower Kidera factor 4), lower energy, and higher strength and volume indices than CXCR3-negative naive cells.

The antigens of these receptors remain unknown. These reads were obtained on a NextSeq 550. The Human TCR Profiling Kit (MiLaboratory) was used to prepare UMI-labeled 5' RACE TRB cDNA libraries. TCRdb reprocessed the reads and provides one entry for every CDR3 protein sequence; no DNA is given. The sample table gives 5,300 or so distinct CDR3 sequences. The ten largest account for under 2.5% of the sample. Sequences were obtained from naive CXCR3+ CD8+ T cells from blood. Explained via the paper, the cell subset or site label denotes: CD45RO-CCR7+CD27+CD95- naive CD8+ T cells expressing CXCR3 (TNR3+). Every receptor here comes from a human donor in good health. Some clones in this sample may be carry-over from other donors' samples.

This chain joins TRBV13 and TRBJ2-7; there is no DNA to check the TCRdb D call of TRBD2. CDR1 and CDR2 (germline): PRHDT, FYEKMQ (reference sequence). The CDR3 covers 14 residues. CDR3 residues: CASSSSGPLYEQYF. The full variable domain, in which reference TRBV13 and TRBJ2-7 provide the parts outside the CDR3, is AAGVIQSPRHLIKEKRETATLKCYPIPRHDTVYWYQQGPGQDPQFLISFYEKMQSDKGSIPDRFSAQQFSDYHSELNMSSLELGDSALYFCASSSSGPLYEQYFGPGTRLTVT.

J is TRBJ2-1 and V is TRBV13. The germline V gene encodes CDR1 PRHDT and CDR2 FYEKMQ (reference sequence). This CDR3 has 14 amino acids. This CDR3 is CASSLVGFYNEQFF. The whole variable domain, filled in from reference TRBV13 and TRBJ2-1, reads AAGVIQSPRHLIKEKRETATLKCYPIPRHDTVYWYQQGPGQDPQFLISFYEKMQSDKGSIPDRFSAQQFSDYHSELNMSSLELGDSALYFCASSLVGFYNEQFFGPGTRLTVL.

The V and J genes are TRBV4-2 and TRBJ1-1. Germline CDR1 and CDR2: LGHNA and YNFKEQ. This CDR3 contains 14 residues. CDR3 protein: CASSQDRENTEAFF.

Its frequency marks this clonotype as medium-sized. The chain joins TRBV12-3 or TRBV12-4 to TRBJ2-7; with no DNA, the TCRdb D assignment of TRBD1 cannot be verified. This CDR3 contains 12 residues. The CDR3 reads CASSFPAREQYF.

This clonotype is labeled medium-sized (0.01 to 0.1%) based on frequency. This chain links TRBV6-5 with TRBJ1-1; the TCRdb D gene call, TRBD1, has no DNA to confirm it. The CDR3 loop spans 16 amino acids. In germline, CDR1 is MNHEY, CDR2 SVGAGI. The CDR3 here is CASSYGPGADFAEAFF.

This sequence joins TRBV19 and TRBJ1-1; TCRdb calls TRBD1, which cannot be checked without DNA. CDR3 length: 16 amino acids. Per the germline V gene, CDR1 is LNHDA and CDR2 is SQIVND (reference sequence). CDR3 amino acids: CASSMSPDRYNTEAFF.

The genes are TRBV19 and TRBJ2-1; TCRdb lists TRBD2, though no DNA is available to test this call. This CDR3 has 15 amino acids. Germline CDR1 LNHDA, CDR2 SQIVND (reference sequence). The CDR3 spells CASRASRSSYNEQFF.

J is TRBJ2-1 and V is TRBV10-3; TCRdb returns TRBD2, unconfirmable since there is no DNA. CDR3 length equals 17 residues. Germline V gene lookup returns CDR1 ENHRY and CDR2 SYGVKD. CDR3 sequence: CAISESSLGLADNEQFF.

Judged by frequency, this clonotype is medium-sized. This chain uses TRBV13 with TRBJ2-1; as DNA is missing, the TRBD2 call by TCRdb cannot be tested. The CDR3 runs 15 residues. Germline-derived CDR1 and CDR2 are PRHDT and FYEKMQ (reference sequence). CDR3 protein: CASSNSGTSDPEQFF.

Frequency places this clonotype as medium-sized. This rearrangement joins TRBV7-9 to TRBJ1-2; the TRBD1 assignment by TCRdb is unverifiable without DNA. The CDR3 is made up of 13 amino acids. CDR1 and CDR2 from the germline V gene are SEHNR and FQNEAQ (reference sequence). The CDR3 sequence: CASSPTGNYGYTF.

The chain employs TRBV29-1 and TRBJ2-1. The V gene's germline CDR1 is SQVTM and CDR2 ANQGSEA. The CDR3 spans 12 residues. The CDR3 region is CSALMPNNEQFF.

Frequency places this clonotype as medium-sized (0.01 to 0.1%). The chain joins TRBV15 to TRBJ2-1. The CDR3 loop spans 15 amino acids. Germline V gene data show CDR1 as LNHNV and CDR2 as YYDKDF (reference sequence). The CDR3 is CATSRDLGPYNEQFF.

V is TRBV7-2 and J is TRBJ2-7; TCRdb outputs TRBD2, but without DNA this stays unchecked. This CDR3 contains 12 residues. The germline gives CDR1 SGHTA, CDR2 FQGNSA. The CDR3: CASSGPSYEQYF.

The chain employs TRBV3-1 and TRBJ2-7; TCRdb selects TRBD1, and the lack of DNA leaves this call unchecked. In germline, CDR1 is LGHDT, CDR2 YNNKEL (reference sequence). This CDR3 has 14 residues. The CDR3 protein is CASSQEGTTYEQYF.

The rearrangement links TRBV3-1 to TRBJ1-1; TCRdb outputs TRBD1, but without DNA this stays unchecked. Looked up from germline, CDR1 is LGHDT and CDR2 is YNNKEL (reference sequence). This CDR3 is 16 amino acids long. The CDR3 spells CASSQVPGMLNTEAFF.

This clonotype registers medium-sized by frequency. The chain has TRBV20-1 and TRBJ2-1; TCRdb calls TRBD2, which cannot be checked without DNA. The CDR3 runs 20 residues. Germline CDR1 DFQATT, CDR2 SNEGSKA (reference sequence). Here the CDR3 reads CSARDLLWTSGVDGLYEQFF.

The CDR3 spells CASSLLDRTHPPEQFF. This chain links TRBV7-2 with TRBJ2-1; the TRBD1 assignment by TCRdb is unverifiable without DNA. This CDR3 has 16 amino acids. The germline gives CDR1 SGHTA, CDR2 FQGNSA.

The rearrangement links TRBV6-5 to TRBJ2-5; TCRdb's assignment of TRBD1 cannot be checked, as there is no DNA. CDR3 length: 13 residues. Germline V gives CDR1 MNHEY, CDR2 SVGAGI. CDR3 sequence: CASISAGRGTQYF.

The chain combines TRBV29-1 with TRBJ2-2; TCRdb's D call of TRBD1 is untestable without DNA. CDR1 is SQVTM, CDR2 ANQGSEA, per germline. The CDR3 extends over 11 amino acids. This CDR3 is CSVPGHGELFF.

The chain employs TRBV4-3 and TRBJ2-7; lacking DNA, the TRBD1 call made by TCRdb goes unchecked. The CDR3 is made up of 14 amino acids. CDR1 and CDR2 (germline): LGHNA, YSLEER. CDR3 protein: CASSQDGTDYEQYF.

J is TRBJ2-1 and V is TRBV29-1; TCRdb gives TRBD1 as the D gene, but with no DNA this cannot be confirmed. This CDR3 has 13 amino acids. In germline, CDR1 is SQVTM, CDR2 ANQGSEA. The CDR3 spells CSVGQGIYNEQFF.

V is TRBV6-2 or TRBV6-3 and J is TRBJ1-1; TCRdb indicates TRBD1, and absent DNA this call remains unverified. Germline assignment: CDR1 MNHEY and CDR2 SVGEGT. This CDR3 has 14 amino acids. CDR3: CASSPGTEVAEAFF.

This rearrangement joins TRBV7-2 to TRBJ2-1. The germline V gene encodes CDR1 SGHTA and CDR2 FQGNSA. The CDR3 loop spans 13 amino acids. The CDR3 protein is CASSLASYNEQFF.

Considering frequency, this clonotype is medium-sized. The CDR3 spells CSARDEPGVLAFF. J is TRBJ1-1 and V is TRBV20-1; without DNA, the TCRdb call of TRBD1 cannot be checked. The V gene's germline CDR1 is DFQATT and CDR2 SNEGSKA (reference sequence). The CDR3 runs 13 residues.

By frequency, this clonotype registers medium-sized. V usage is TRBV6-2 or TRBV6-3 and J usage is TRBJ1-1; TCRdb names TRBD1, which stays unverified in the absence of DNA. Germline CDR1 and CDR2: MNHEY and SVGEGT. This CDR3 is built from 12 residues. The CDR3 protein is CASSYGAAEAFF.

The V call is TRBV7-3, the J call TRBJ2-1; TCRdb returns TRBD2, unconfirmable since there is no DNA. CDR3 length equals 16 residues. Germline-derived CDR1 and CDR2 are SGHTA and FQGTGA. The CDR3 reads CASSLTAGDSYNEQFF.

This chain uses TRBV4-1 with TRBJ2-2; TCRdb reports TRBD1, a call that lacks DNA to check it against. CDR1 is MGHRA and CDR2 is YSYEKL in the germline V gene. This CDR3 region has 17 residues. The CDR3 loop is CASSPGKDRKNTGELFF.